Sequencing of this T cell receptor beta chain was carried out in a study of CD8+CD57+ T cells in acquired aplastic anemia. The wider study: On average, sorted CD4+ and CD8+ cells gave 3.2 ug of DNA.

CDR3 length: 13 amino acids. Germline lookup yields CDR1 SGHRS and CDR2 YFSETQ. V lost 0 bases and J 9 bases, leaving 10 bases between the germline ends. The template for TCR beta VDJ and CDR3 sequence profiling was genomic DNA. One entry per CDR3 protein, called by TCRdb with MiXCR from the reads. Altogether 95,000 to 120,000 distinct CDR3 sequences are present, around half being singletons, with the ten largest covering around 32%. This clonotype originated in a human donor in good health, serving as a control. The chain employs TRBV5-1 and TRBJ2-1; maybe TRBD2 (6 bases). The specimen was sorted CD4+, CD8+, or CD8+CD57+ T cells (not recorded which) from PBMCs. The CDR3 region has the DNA TGCGCCAGCAGCTTGGGTGACGGGGGTGAGCAGTTCTTC. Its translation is CASSLGDGGEQFF.